Below are 10 T cell receptor beta chains sequenced from a single sample in a study of cytomegalovirus exposure and HLA in healthy donors. In the PCR, 60 Vbeta and 13 Jbeta primers were used. The method was immunoSEQ multiplex PCR; TCRdb's version includes in-frame clones alone and lacks a portion of them. Here the sample spans some 50,000 clones, 55% to 80% being singletons. Sequencing was done on a sample of PBMCs. Receptor source: a woman aged 50 to 60 in good health and CMV-seropositive.

The J gene is TRBJ1-2, the V gene TRBV7-9; D call uncertain. The V and J ends lost 1 base and 1 base respectively, with 4 bases between them. Germline CDR1 is SEHNR and CDR2 is FQNEAQ (reference sequence). This CDR3 region has 13 residues. Here the CDR3 DNA reads TGTGCCAGCAGCTTAGTCCTTAACTATGGCTACACCTTC. Encoded protein: CASSLVLNYGYTF.

This clone has just a few counts. V and J are TRBV7-9 and TRBJ2-5; tentatively, D is TRBD2 (5 bases). The CDR3 sequence is 15 residues long. The ends were cut back, 3 bases at V and 5 bases at J, with 16 bases in the middle. The V gene's germline CDR1 is SEHNR and CDR2 FQNEAQ (reference sequence). The CDR3 spells CASSFTEHPGETQYF. In DNA, the CDR3 is TGTGCCAGCAGCTTCACAGAGCACCCGGGGGAGACCCAGTACTTC. Drawing the rest from reference TRBV7-9 and TRBJ2-5, the complete variable domain is DTGVSQNPRHKITKRGQNVTFRCDPISEHNRLYWYRQTLGQGPEFLTYFQNEAQLEKSRLLSDRFSAERPKGSFSTLEIQRTEQGDSAMYLCASSFTEHPGETQYFGPGTRLLVL.

A few counts support this clone. This chain links TRBV18 with TRBJ2-7; 7 positions match TRBD1. Germline V gene data show CDR1 as KGHSH and CDR2 as LQKENI. The CDR3 length is 18 residues. Trimming took 2 bases from V and 2 from J; bases not matched to a gene: 15. The CDR3 DNA sequence: TGTGCCAGCTCACCATTGAATATGGGACAGACTTGGGCCTACGAGCAGTACTTC. Amino acid sequence: CASSPLNMGQTWAYEQYF. Complete variable domain (other parts from reference TRBV18 and TRBJ2-7): NAGVMQNPRHLVRRRGQEARLRCSPMKGHSHVYWYRQLPEEGLKFMVYLQKENIIDESGMPKERFSAEFPKEGPSILRIQQVVRGDSAAYFCASSPLNMGQTWAYEQYFGPGTRLTVT.

CDR3 sequence: CASSDQGGAQHF. The CDR3 DNA sequence: TGTGCCAGTAGTGACCAGGGAGGGGCCCAGCATTTT. This chain joins TRBV19 and TRBJ1-5, with D perhaps matching TRBD1 (5 bases). The germline gives CDR1 LNHDA, CDR2 SQIVND (reference sequence). The CDR3 consists of 12 residues. V gave up 5 bases and J gave up 11 bases, with 13 bases separating them.

V and J are TRBV14 and TRBJ1-3, with TRBD1 as a possible D gene (5 bases). CDR3 size: 14 residues. Trimming left V 3 bases short and J 0 bases short, with 6 bases between. Germline V gene lookup returns CDR1 SGHDN and CDR2 FVKESK. The CDR3 DNA follows: TGTGCCAGCAGCCAGGGGCGCTCTGGAAACACCATATATTTT. The encoded protein is CASSQGRSGNTIYF.

The rearrangement uses TRBV9 and TRBJ1-4; 11 bases fit TRBD1. V dropped 3 bases and J dropped 3; count of bases not matched to a gene: 7. This CDR3 comprises 17 residues. Germline assignment: CDR1 SGDLS and CDR2 YYNGEE. The CDR3 here is CASSEGQGVLANEKLFF. CDR3 coding DNA: TGTGCCAGCAGCGAGGGACAGGGGGTTTTGGCTAATGAAAAACTGTTTTTT.

The chain carries TRBV28 and TRBJ2-1; no clear D. The CDR3 contains 15 residues. Germline values: CDR1 MDHEN, CDR2 SYDVKM. Trimming pared 2 bases from V and 4 bases from J, leaving 12 bases between. In DNA, the CDR3 is TGTGCCAGCAGTTTAGGCGGCCTAATATACAATGAGCAGTTCTTC. Translating gives CASSLGGLIYNEQFF.

This clone has more than one count but fewer than ten. The chain links TRBV29-1 to TRBJ2-7; the match to TRBD2 covers 11 bases. Germline assignment: CDR1 SQVTM and CDR2 ANQGSEA. The CDR3 has 13 residues. J gave up 7 bases and V 5 bases, and 7 bases lay outside the gene matches. The CDR3 region has the DNA TGCAGCGTTAAGACTAGCGGGACGAGTGAGCAGTACTTC. Its protein is CSVKTSGTSEQYF.

The chain has TRBV2 and TRBJ2-5, with D possibly matching TRBD1 (6 bases). The germline gives CDR1 SNHLY, CDR2 FYNNEI. Trimming cost V 7 bases and J 5 bases, with 14 bases left between them. The CDR3 extends over 13 amino acids. This CDR3 reads CASNSQGSETQYF. The CDR3 DNA is TGTGCCAGCAACTCACAGGGCTCGGAGACCCAGTACTTC.

The J gene is TRBJ1-3, the V gene TRBV6-5, with D uncertain. Trimming pared 8 bases from V and 4 bases from J, leaving 6 bases between. The CDR3 runs 11 residues. Per germline, CDR1 MNHEY and CDR2 SVGAGI. The CDR3 protein is CASRLGNTIYF. As DNA, the CDR3 is TGTGCCAGCCGACTCGGAAACACCATATATTTT.